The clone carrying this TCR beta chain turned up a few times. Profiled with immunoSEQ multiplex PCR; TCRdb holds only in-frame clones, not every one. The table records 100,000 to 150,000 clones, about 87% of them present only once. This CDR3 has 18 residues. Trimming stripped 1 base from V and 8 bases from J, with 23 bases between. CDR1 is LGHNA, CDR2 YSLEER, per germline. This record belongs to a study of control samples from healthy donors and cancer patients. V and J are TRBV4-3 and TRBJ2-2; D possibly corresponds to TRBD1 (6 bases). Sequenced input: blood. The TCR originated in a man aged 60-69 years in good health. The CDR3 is CASSQVWGAQGISGELFF. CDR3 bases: TGCGCCAGCAGCCAAGTATGGGGCGCCCAGGGGATCTCAGGGGAGCTGTTTTTT.